The subject of this entry is one T cell receptor (beta chain). The data derive from a study of blood T cell repertoires in COVID-19. In the study overall: COVID-19 samples collected from the United States, Italy and Spain covered acute and convalescent phases.

The CDR3 consists of 12 residues. Sequenced by immunoSEQ multiplex PCR; TCRdb stores in-frame clones only, minus some. This sample has roughly 230,000 clones, with 70% to 85% found just once. Cohort 3 donors counted as recovered after two negative PCRs, clearance, or resolved symptoms. The J gene is TRBJ2-1, the V gene TRBV21-1; TRBD1 is the table's D call and was not checked against the DNA. TRBV21-1 corresponds to a pseudogene. This receptor was taken from a woman aged 55 to 70 who had recovered from COVID-19. Material: PBMCs or T cells enriched from blood (not recorded which). The CDR3 loop reads CATPEGGHEQFF. In DNA form, the CDR3 reads TGTGCCACCCCGGAAGGGGGCCATGAGCAGTTCTTC.